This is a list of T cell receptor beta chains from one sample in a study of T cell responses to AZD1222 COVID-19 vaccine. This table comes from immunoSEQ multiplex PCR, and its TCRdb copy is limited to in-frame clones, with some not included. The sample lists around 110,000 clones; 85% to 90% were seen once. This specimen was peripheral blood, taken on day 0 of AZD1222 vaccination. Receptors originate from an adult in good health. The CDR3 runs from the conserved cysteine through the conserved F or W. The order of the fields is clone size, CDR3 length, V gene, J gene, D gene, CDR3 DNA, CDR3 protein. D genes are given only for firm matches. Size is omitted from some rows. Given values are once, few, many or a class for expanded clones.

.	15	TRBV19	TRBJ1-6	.	TGTGCCAGTACCTCACCCAGGACCTTCAATTCACCCCTCCACTTT	CASTSPRTFNSPLHF
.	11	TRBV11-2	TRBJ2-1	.	TGTGCCAGCAGCCCGCTCAATGAGCAGTTCTTC	CASSPLNEQFF
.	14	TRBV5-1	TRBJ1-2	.	TGCGCCAGCAGCTTGTCCACAGGGAACTATGGCTACACCTTC	CASSLSTGNYGYTF
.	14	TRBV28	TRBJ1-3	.	TGTGCCAGCAGTCCGATGGGAGCTGGAAACACCATATATTTT	CASSPMGAGNTIYF
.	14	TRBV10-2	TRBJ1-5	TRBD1	TGCGCCAGCAGTGAGGGAGGGGGCGCACAGCCCCAGCATTTT	CASSEGGGAQPQHF
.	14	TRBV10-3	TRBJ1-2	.	TGTGCCATCAGCCCGGGACGGATTAACTATGGCTACACCTTC	CAISPGRINYGYTF
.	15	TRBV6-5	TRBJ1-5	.	TGTGCCAGCAGTTACGGAGGAGGCGGGAATCAGCCCCAGCATTTT	CASSYGGGGNQPQHF
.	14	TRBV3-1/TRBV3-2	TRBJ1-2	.	TGTGCCAGCAGCCAAGATCGGGGGCCATATGGCTACACCTTC	CASSQDRGPYGYTF
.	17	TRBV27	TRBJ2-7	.	TGTGCCAGCAGTTTATCTCCCCCGGGGGTCATCTCCTACGAGCAGTACTTC	CASSLSPPGVISYEQYF
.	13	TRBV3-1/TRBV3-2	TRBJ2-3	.	TGTGCCAGCAGCCAGCGTCCCGCGGATACGCAGTATTTT	CASSQRPADTQYF
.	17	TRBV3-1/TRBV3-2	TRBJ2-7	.	TGTGCCAGCAGCGCTACTCTGACAGGTCCCAGCTCCTACGAGCAGTACTTC	CASSATLTGPSSYEQYF
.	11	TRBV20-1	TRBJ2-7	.	TGCAGTGCTAGAAGCTCCTACGAGCAGTACTTC	CSARSSYEQYF
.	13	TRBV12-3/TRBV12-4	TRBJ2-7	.	TGTGCCAGCAGTTTAGAGAGGTCCTACGAGCAGTACTTC	CASSLERSYEQYF
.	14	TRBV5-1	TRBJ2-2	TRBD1	TGCGCCAGCAGCTTCCAGGGGGACACCGGGGAGCTGTTTTTT	CASSFQGDTGELFF
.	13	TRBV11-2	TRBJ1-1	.	TGTGCCAGCAGCCCCGAAGGGGAAACTGAAGCTTTCTTT	CASSPEGETEAFF
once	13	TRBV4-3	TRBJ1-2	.	TGCGCCAGCAGCCACCGGGACCGCTATGGCTACACCTTC	CASSHRDRYGYTF
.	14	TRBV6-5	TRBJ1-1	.	TGTGCCAGCATGAGAGGTGGGGGAAACACTGAAGCTTTCTTT	CASMRGGGNTEAFF
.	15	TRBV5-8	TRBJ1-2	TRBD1	TGTGCCAGCAGCTTGGCCGGGCAGGGGGAGCGTGGCTACACCTTC	CASSLAGQGERGYTF
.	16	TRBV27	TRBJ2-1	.	TGTGCCAGCAGTCCCAGGGGTAGCGTCGTTGGGAATGAGCAGTTCTTC	CASSPRGSVVGNEQFF